The present TCR beta chain was sequenced within a study of blood T cell repertoires in COVID-19. This clone was detected only once. Per the original data handling: Amplification of reference gene primers provided the estimated nucleated cell counts. Clones were sequenced by immunoSEQ multiplex PCR, and TCRdb holds only the in-frame ones, with some missing. V and J calls and clone size are those listed in that table; D and trimming were worked out from the DNA. The sample records 150,000 to 200,000 clones, roughly 80% being singletons. While infection was still active, Seattle patients were enrolled and then followed longitudinally. The CDR3 length is 15 residues. The germline V gene has CDR1 MNHNS and CDR2 SASEGT. V lost 1 base, J lost 2 bases, and 12 bases lay in between.

The specimen was peripheral blood. The chain uses TRBV6-1 and TRBJ2-7; TRBD2 is a possible D gene (6 bases). This receptor was identified in a woman in her 70s with COVID-19, enrolled during active disease. DNA for the CDR3: TGTGCCAGCAGTGAAGGTAGGGACTGGGCCTACGAGCAGTACTTC. Translating gives CASSEGRDWAYEQYF.